The sequence of this T cell receptor (beta chain) was determined in a study of cytotoxic CD8 clonotypes in ibrutinib-treated CLL. The CDR3 consists of 15 residues. The germline V gene has CDR1 SGHRS and CDR2 YFSETQ. With 5 bases clipped from V and 4 bases from J, the junction kept 5 bases outside the gene matches. Sequencing was performed with immunoSEQ multiplex PCR; in TCRdb, only in-frame clones are kept and a portion is missing. The data hold about 160,000 clones, with around 80% observed a single time. The chain combines TRBV5-1 with TRBJ1-3; the match to TRBD1 covers 11 bases. The sample consisted of PBMCs, taken after 24 months of ibrutinib treatment. This receptor was identified in a human donor with chronic lymphocytic leukemia. CDR3 loop: CASRRTGGRGNTIYF. The CDR3 DNA reads TGCGCCAGCAGGAGGACAGGGGGCCGCGGAAACACCATATATTTT.